One sample yielded the 17 T cell receptor beta chains listed below, sequenced in a study of T cells in Graves' hyperthyroidism and ophthalmopathy. From RNA transcripts, TCR beta CDR3 regions were amplified. The TCR CDR3 first-round RT-PCR relied on the HTBI primer set. TCRdb itself ran the multiplex PCR reads through MiXCR, one entry per CDR3 protein. The sample contains hundreds of thousands of distinct CDR3 sequences, around 46% of which appear only once. The sample comprised peripheral blood or thyroid tissue (not recorded which). The receptors come from a woman younger than 35 with Graves' hyperthyroidism.

The CDR3 DNA is TGTGCCAGCAGCTCCTATGGGATTACCTATGGCTACACCTTC. This sequence encodes CASSSYGITYGYTF. The V call is TRBV7-2, the J call TRBJ1-2; D ambiguous. The CDR3 spans 14 residues. In germline, CDR1 is SGHTA, CDR2 FQGNSA. V gave up 4 bases and J gave up 4 bases, with 13 bases separating them.

This chain uses TRBV12-3 or TRBV12-4 with TRBJ1-4; a possible D gene is TRBD1 (6 bases). Trimming left V 5 bases short and J 4 bases short, with 11 bases between. This CDR3 contains 14 residues. The CDR3 DNA follows: TGTGCCAGCAGTCCGACAGGATATAATGAAAAACTGTTTTTT. This codes for CASSPTGYNEKLFF.

This chain uses TRBV20-1 with TRBJ2-2, with D unclear. The length of the CDR3 is 15 residues. Trimming stripped 2 bases from V and 6 bases from J, with 16 bases between. Germline CDR1 and CDR2: DFQATT and SNEGSKA (reference sequence). The CDR3 DNA reads TGCAGTGCTAGATCCCGCGGTAGTTCCGCCGGGGAGCTGTTTTTT. The encoded protein is CSARSRGSSAGELFF.

In its sample, this clonotype was seen many times. As DNA, the CDR3 is TGCAGTGCGCCGGGACAGGAGAAACCTAAAGCTTTCTTT. Protein sequence: CSAPGQEKPKAFF. The chain is built from TRBV20-1 and TRBJ1-1; 8 bases are shared with TRBD1. This CDR3 comprises 13 residues. CDR1 is DFQATT, CDR2 SNEGSKA, per germline (reference sequence). With V trimmed by 6 bases and J by 9 bases, 12 bases remained unmatched.

This clonotype appeared a few times. The chain couples TRBV7-3 to TRBJ1-1; D is perhaps TRBD1 (6 bases). The germline gives CDR1 SGHTA, CDR2 FQGTGA. CDR3 length: 14 amino acids. V lost 5 bases and J lost 1, with 11 bases in between. The CDR3 sequence: CASSAGTKNTEAFF. CDR3 sequence (DNA): TGTGCCAGCAGCGCCGGGACAAAGAACACTGAAGCTTTCTTT.

The chain employs TRBV2 and TRBJ2-6; 8 bases match TRBD1. Germline V gene sequence: CDR1 SNHLY, CDR2 FYNNEI. CDR3 length: 15 amino acids. V trimming: 6 bases; J trimming: 3 bases; junction bases outside the gene matches: 4. The CDR3, as DNA: TGTGCCAGCAGGGCGGACAGGGTTGGGGCCAACGTCCTGACTTTC. Protein product: CASRADRVGANVLTF.

Of note for this clonotype: One end of the junction varies from germline; a read error may be responsible. This sequence joins TRBV7-2 and TRBJ2-7; 11 positions match TRBD2. The CDR3 covers 15 residues. The germline gives CDR1 SGHTA, CDR2 FQGNSA. The CDR3 DNA reads as TGCGCCAGCAGCCAAGGTCATAGCGGGAGGGCCGAGCAGTACTTC. It specifies CASSQGHSGRAEQYF.

A word on this clonotype: This may come from a read error, since a much larger clone is one base off. This chain joins TRBV24-1 and TRBJ2-5; 11 bases agree with TRBD2. This CDR3 comprises 16 residues. V shed 12 bases, J shed 4 bases, and the junction held 15 bases outside the gene matches. Looked up from germline, CDR1 is KGHDR and CDR2 is SFDVKD. CDR3 sequence (DNA): TGTGCCGCCTCCCCGGGTAGCGGGAGGGGGGGAGAGACCCAGTACTTC. As protein: CAASPGSGRGGETQYF.

This clonotype came up once. This chain connects TRBV10-3 to TRBJ1-1; no reliable D call. Trimming stripped 0 bases from V and 0 bases from J, with 5 bases between. The CDR3 spans 14 residues. In germline, CDR1 is ENHRY, CDR2 SYGVKD. In DNA, the CDR3 is TGTGCCATCAGTGAGTCTGCCCTGAACACTGAAGCTTTCTTT. This gives the protein CAISESALNTEAFF.

This chain connects TRBV7-6 to TRBJ1-5; D not resolved. This CDR3 has 13 residues. Per the germline V gene, CDR1 is SGHVS and CDR2 is FNYEAQ. V lost 10 bases, J lost 11 bases, and 21 bases lay in between. For the CDR3, the DNA is TGTGCCACCGACGACGGGAGGGCCCAGACCCAGCATTTT. Amino acids: CATDDGRAQTQHF.

This clonotype was seen more than once but under ten times. The chain is built from TRBV12-3 or TRBV12-4 and TRBJ1-2; no definite D call. Trimming stripped 3 bases from V and 1 base from J, with 12 bases between. The CDR3 length is 15 residues. CDR3 region: CASSFFDENNYGYTF. Written as DNA, the CDR3 is TGTGCCAGCAGTTTCTTCGACGAAAATAACTATGGCTACACCTTC.

This clonotype was picked up many times. V usage is TRBV29-1 and J usage is TRBJ1-1; D is uncertain. The CDR3 is made up of 13 amino acids. With 4 bases removed from V and 2 bases from J, the gap between germline ends came to 11 bases. Germline V CDR1 and CDR2: SQVTM, ANQGSEA. CDR3 loop: CSVVEDPNTEAFF. CDR3 bases: TGCAGCGTTGTTGAAGACCCAAACACTGAAGCTTTCTTT.

This clonotype was counted ten times or more. The V gene is TRBV29-1, the J gene TRBJ1-4; D unresolved. Germline V gives CDR1 SQVTM, CDR2 ANQGSEA. The V end was cut by 5 bases, the J end by 7 bases, with 8 bases between. This CDR3 has 11 residues. CDR3 in amino acids: CSVSISEKLFF. Here the CDR3 DNA reads TGCAGCGTTTCCATCTCTGAAAAACTGTTTTTT.

In its sample, this clonotype was seen a few times. This chain uses TRBV25-1 with TRBJ1-1; TRBD1 aligns across 7 bases. The V gene end was trimmed by 5 bases and the J gene end by 4 bases; junction bases not matched to a gene: 13. The CDR3 is made up of 16 amino acids. Germline CDR1 and CDR2: MGHDK and SYGVNS. CDR3 nucleotides: TGTGCCAGCAGTTCGATCTACAGGGGAGGAAGCACTGAAGCTTTCTTT. Translating it yields CASSSIYRGGSTEAFF.

This clonotype was observed a handful of times. This rearrangement joins TRBV7-9 to TRBJ2-7; D gene unclear. The germline V gene has CDR1 SEHNR and CDR2 FQNEAQ (reference sequence). V gave up 3 bases and J gave up 0 bases, with 12 bases separating them. The CDR3 has 15 amino acids. The CDR3 bases are TGTGCCAGCAGCTTGGGCCACGACGGCTCCTACGAGCAGTACTTC. Translated, it gives CASSLGHDGSYEQYF. The entire variable domain, with the rest obtained from reference TRBV7-9 and TRBJ2-7, is as follows: DTGVSQNPRHKITKRGQNVTFRCDPISEHNRLYWYRQTLGQGPEFLTYFQNEAQLEKSRLLSDRFSAERPKGSFSTLEIQRTEQGDSAMYLCASSLGHDGSYEQYFGPGTRLTVT.

This clonotype was counted a single time. The chain is built from TRBV20-1 and TRBJ1-1; D not resolved. The length of the CDR3 is 14 residues. The V gene lost 5 bases and the J gene lost 2 bases, with 15 bases spanning the gap. The germline CDR1 and CDR2 sequences are DFQATT and SNEGSKA (reference sequence). Written as DNA, the CDR3 is TGCAGTGCTGAACCTTCTGCAGCAAACACTGAAGCTTTCTTT. Translating gives CSAEPSAANTEAFF.

The chain carries TRBV5-1 and TRBJ1-2, with a tentative D call TRBD1 (6 bases). CDR1 is SGHRS and CDR2 is YFSETQ in the germline V gene. There are 15 residues in the CDR3. The V end lost 1 base, the J end lost 2 bases, and 12 bases lay between the germline ends. The DNA of the CDR3 is TGCGCCAGCAGCTTGAGGCAGGGGACGAACTATGGCTACACCTTC. Translated, it gives CASSLRQGTNYGYTF.